The clone carrying this TCR beta chain was seen a few times. TCR alpha and TCR beta cDNA libraries with sample barcodes and UMIs came from 5'RACE using constant-segment primers. TCRdb independently ran MiXCR on the 5' RACE reads; one entry per CDR3 protein. The repertoire includes 250,000 to 300,000 distinct CDR3 sequences, roughly 15% of them detected once, and 22% sits in the top ten. This CDR3 is built from 16 residues. V lost 5 bases and J 6 bases, leaving 21 bases between the germline ends. Germline V gene sequence: CDR1 SEHNR, CDR2 FQNEAQ (reference sequence). The data are from a study of T-cell memory formation after mild COVID-19.

Sequences were obtained from PBMCs or a T cell subset sorted from them (not recorded which). The chain carries TRBV7-9 and TRBJ2-3; D gene unclear. The source is a man aged 18 to 30 who had mild COVID-19 (a few samples of this study predate the infection). Cell type and time point are not known. This chain's CDR3 is CASSPPESTSADTQYF. The CDR3 nucleotides read TGTGCCAGCAGCCCCCCGGAAAGCACATCAGCGGATACGCAGTATTTT. The entire variable domain, with the rest obtained from reference TRBV7-9 and TRBJ2-3, is as follows: DTGVSQNPRHKITKRGQNVTFRCDPISEHNRLYWYRQTLGQGPEFLTYFQNEAQLEKSRLLSDRFSAERPKGSFSTLEIQRTEQGDSAMYLCASSPPESTSADTQYFGPGTRLTVL.